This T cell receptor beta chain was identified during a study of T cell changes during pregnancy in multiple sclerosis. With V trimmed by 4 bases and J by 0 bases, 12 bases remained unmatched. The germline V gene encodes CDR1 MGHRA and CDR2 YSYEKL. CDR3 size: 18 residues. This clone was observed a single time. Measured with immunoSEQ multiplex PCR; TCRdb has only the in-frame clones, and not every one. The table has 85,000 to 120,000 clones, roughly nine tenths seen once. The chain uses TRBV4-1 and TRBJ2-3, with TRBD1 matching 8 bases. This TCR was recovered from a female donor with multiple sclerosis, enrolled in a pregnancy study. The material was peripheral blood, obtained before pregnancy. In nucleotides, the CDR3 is TGCGCCAGCAGCCTTAAATGGACAGGGAGTAGAAGCACAGATACGCAGTATTTT. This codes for CASSLKWTGSRSTDTQYF.